The present T cell receptor (beta chain) was sequenced within a study of Ad26.COV2.S vaccination and SARS-CoV-2 variants. Clones were read by immunoSEQ multiplex PCR, and TCRdb kept only the in-frame ones, dropping some. The table includes some 420,000 clones, around 87% detected once. CDR3 length: 17 residues. The trim removed 1 base at V and 7 bases at J, leaving 11 bases unmatched. Germline V CDR1 and CDR2: MGHRA, YSYEKL. The treatment here: roughly 20 received Ad26.COV2.S at low or high dose, single or two shots; 5 received placebo; per-sample allocation not given. Collection of samples fell on day 63 after the first vaccine or placebo injection. Whoever gave the sample was an adult aged 18-55 years in Boston. What was given as vaccine was an Ad26 vector encoding Wuhan-strain SARS-CoV-2 spike.

The source of this sequence is a person aged 18 to 59 who received the Ad26.COV2.S COVID-19 vaccine or a placebo. The rearrangement joins TRBV4-1 to TRBJ2-5; 11 bases align to TRBD2. The material sequenced was peripheral blood, taken in a trial of Ad26.COV2.S vaccine versus placebo. CDR3 bases: TGCGCCAGCAGCCAAGGAGCTAGCGGGGGGCGGTACGGGACCCAGTACTTC. Encoded protein: CASSQGASGGRYGTQYF.